This T cell receptor (beta chain) emerged from a study of cytomegalovirus exposure and HLA in healthy donors. The trim removed 6 bases at V and 7 bases at J, leaving 2 bases unmatched. This CDR3 has 13 residues. Germline V gene sequence: CDR1 MNHEY, CDR2 SVGAGI. A multiplex PCR was run with 60 Vbeta primers and 13 Jbeta primers. Profiled with immunoSEQ multiplex PCR; TCRdb holds only in-frame clones, not every one. The profile covers about 190,000 clones, with approximately 84% appearing a single time and roughly 2.6% taken by the ten largest. This TCR was recovered from a woman between 50 and 59 years old in good health and CMV-seropositive. The sample comprised PBMCs. This rearrangement joins TRBV6-5 to TRBJ1-4, with TRBD1 matching over 10 bases. This chain's CDR3 is CASSWDRGEKLFF. The CDR3 DNA reads as TGTGCCAGCAGCTGGGACAGGGGTGAAAAACTGTTTTTT.